The T cell receptor beta chain described here comes from a study of cytomegalovirus exposure and HLA in healthy donors (dated by TCRdb to between 2016 and 2019). For context, the study as a whole: An earlier analysis of approximately 600 of the donors reported about 250 Gb of sequence data and roughly 110 million unique TCR beta sequences from 190 million or so T cells. An early release covering around 630 HLA-typed donors comprised about 300 gigabases of sequencing data and 85 million or so unique TCR sequences. Among the approximately 400 genotyped donors, under 90% belonged to the genetic ancestry cluster associated with self-reported Caucasian donors. The study was designed to test whether signatures of past pathogen exposure could be identified by cataloging public T cell receptors. The study used immunosequencing to profile the T cell repertoires of several hundred subjects and linked those repertoires to cytomegalovirus serostatus. A separate validation cohort of more than 100 different subjects was used in addition to the approximately 640-subject first cohort. To predict cytomegalovirus infection status, the study brought together high-throughput TCR immunosequencing, statistical association of individual TCRs with disease status, and machine learning. A later analysis re-analyzed previously published TCR beta repertoires from 650 to 800 donors and added high-resolution HLA genotyping to study TCR occurrence patterns. In the later analysis, no new phenotypic data were used to find candidate immune exposures; instead, reliance was placed on TCR beta sequences and their occurrence across donors. To decide whether each TCR beta V gene segment behaved as functional or pseudogenic, an earlier analysis of approximately 620 of the donors relied on high-throughput TCR beta sequencing. Alongside the repertoire data, information on donor age, sex, ethnicity and CMV serostatus was compiled. In a later genetic analysis, genome-wide SNP genotypes for about three fifths of the 666 donors were used, and that subset was treated as a discovery cohort. Every repertoire in the discovery cohort had been generated on one and the same sequencing platform. HLA typing covered class I and class II loci at four-digit resolution. The number of donors typed differed by locus, with about 629-630 for A, B, C, DRB1 and DQB1, roughly 520 for DQA1, 600 to 610 for DPA1, and under 490 for DPB1. A few DR-DQ haplotypes were treated as single units for association and clustering because of strong linkage in the cohort. On average, 235,054 unique TCR beta nucleotide sequences were sequenced per donor among more than 350 genotyped donors of the cohort, with about 17% of those sequences being non-productive.

Preparation of the library involved the immunoSEQ multiplex PCR assay. A mixture of 60 forward primers for TCR Vbeta segments and 13 reverse primers for TCR Jbeta segments was used in the multiplex PCR. Amplification of the CDR3 region of rearranged TCR beta genes was performed with a multiplex PCR assay on genomic DNA. On the Illumina HiSeq System, the amplified TCR beta libraries were sequenced as 87-base-pair reads. Under the source paper's analysis protocol: A later analysis tallied 75 million to 85 million unique TCR beta chains across the 666 repertoires, and about 12 million of those chains were shared by two or more donors. Raw reads were error-corrected and collapsed into unique sequences with a nearest-neighbor algorithm that merged closely related sequences to remove PCR and sequencing errors. Alignment of CDR3 sequences to IMGT reference sequences was used to assign V, D and J gene segments. For a sequence to be retained, a match of at least six nucleotides was required to both a V gene segment and a J gene segment. Rearrangements were classified as productive when the CDR3 lacked stop codons and remained in frame with V and J, and all other rearrangements were classified as non-productive. Following IMGT convention, CDR3 was defined as the stretch from the second conserved V-encoded cysteine to the conserved J-encoded phenylalanine. The earlier analysis of 450 to 750 of the donors excluded any sequence lacking an unambiguous match to a single V gene segment. In an earlier analysis of 450 to 700 of the donors, V segments were called functional above 56.7% productive rearrangements and were called segregating when the between-donor standard deviation exceeded 5%. A statistical classification framework was developed to diagnose cytomegalovirus status using the catalog of TCR beta chain sequences. In a later analysis, TCR nucleotide sequences were compared against IMGT/GENE-DB human TR gene sequences so that V and J genes could be assigned. A later analysis assigned CDR3 sequences and most-parsimonious VDJ recombination scenarios with the TCRdist pipeline. In a later analysis, each TCR beta chain was defined by its CDR3 amino acid sequence together with its V-gene family, and reads without a unique V-gene family were excluded. To address suspected cross-contamination and a sequencing artifact, a later analysis removed a few hundred highly shared, low-generation-probability nucleotide sequences. A later analysis calculated a clonal expansion index for each public chain from normalized within-repertoire ranks of inferred template counts. In a later analysis, generation probabilities were computed using a VDJ recombination model fitted to out-of-frame rearrangements, and the results were checked against IGoR. A later analysis scored TCR-TCR, TCR-HLA and TCR-CMV co-occurrence with hypergeometric tests, applying a repertoire-size bias correction to TCR pairs. To estimate false discovery rates, a later analysis permuted the HLA or CMV assignments 20 times. In a later analysis, co-occurring TCRs were grouped with DBSCAN, and TCRdist sequence similarity was added when clustering was performed within HLA-allele-positive subsets. For co-occurrence clustering, repertoires with fewer than 30,000 or more than 120,000 public chains were excluded, along with four to six repertoires with anomalous nucleotide sharing. The table was pulled from immuneACCESS by TCRdb, which kept in-frame rearrangements only. Such tables lose some clones; where checked, under half of the loss comes from unresolved V genes, and the rest has no known cause. V and J calls and clone size come straight from that table; D and trimming were deduced from the DNA. This sample has roughly 100,000 clones in its table, and more than 60% of those were observed once. About 5.7% of the sample lies in the top ten.

About this clone itself: The clone's antigen remains unknown. No per-base quality is available; no much larger clone lies one base away.

In total, roughly 670 healthy bone marrow donors made up the cohort. At the time of sampling, every cohort member was nominally healthy, though immune exposures that went unrecorded were likely present. The donor tested CMV seronegative, placing the donor among the 350 or so seronegative members of the cohort. Each donor provided a peripheral blood sample, and peripheral blood mononuclear cells were used for TCR beta sequencing. Genomic DNA was extracted from the blood cell samples with the Qiagen DNeasy Blood Extraction Kit. V loses 2 bases of germline sequence and J loses 5 bases, and the interval between the two ends is 10 bases. From the cysteine up to the phenylalanine, the CDR3 has a length of 13 residues. Of the read, only the CDR3 DNA is kept; its 39 bases are in frame from base 1. From a lookup of the germline V gene, CDR1 and CDR2 are KGHSH and LQKENI. The full study reports these points: A later analysis found that HLA-associated TCR beta chains were more clonally expanded and had lower generation probabilities than equally common non-associated chains. Only TCR beta chains were sequenced in this cohort, and the absence of alpha or paired-chain data limited detectable features. Because HLA typing was unavailable for some donors at each locus, only the typed subset was used in association tests. A cluster of highly shared sequence variants was judged likely to be a technical artifact of the sequencing pipeline. A further reported finding was that TCR beta sequences accurately predicted the HLA-A and HLA-B alleles for most subjects in the first cohort. When HLA alleles, especially DR and DQ, strongly co-occurred, attributing TCR associations to individual alleles was difficult. While some public TCRs were present in many individuals, most TCR sequences turned up only very rarely across donors. The authors suggested that the approach could potentially be extended to other disease states and immunological phenotypes. The only immune exposure information available for the cohort was CMV serostatus. Linkage disequilibrium might explain the correlated functional status among segregating V segments, but an unknown experimental factor could not be ruled out. In an earlier analysis of approximately 590 of the donors, most TCR beta V segments appeared in productive rearrangements about 87% or about 30% of the time, broadly matching IMGT annotations. In both the original and validation cohorts, the classifier was reported to diagnose cytomegalovirus status with high specificity and sensitivity. The earlier analysis of approximately 540 of the donors excluded some 15 rarely observed V segments, including chromosome 9 orphons, because counts were too low. The study listed around 160 TCR beta chains as associated with cytomegalovirus. A later analysis found that most CMV-associated TCR beta chains appeared HLA-restricted, with HLA associations seemingly driven largely by CMV exposure. In a later analysis, TCR association rates were found to vary across HLA loci, with the most associated TCRs seen for DRB1 alleles and the fewest for HLA-C alleles. Some IMGT-functional V segments, including TRBV6-2 and TRBV6-3, could not be distinguished by the 87-base-pair reads and were therefore excluded. According to a later analysis, parvovirus B19, influenza, CMV and Epstein-Barr virus appeared linked to several top co-occurrence clusters. In vitro tests confirmed that three of the cytomegalovirus-associated TCR beta chains recognize cytomegalovirus antigens. In a later analysis, around 17,000 TCR beta sequences were associated with specific HLA alleles at a false discovery rate of 0.05. Sequencing depth was assumed to be roughly uniform across donors in the presence/absence analyses, though that assumption may not hold. Compared with the approximately 700-donor mean, donors in an Asian-associated ancestry cluster had fewer N-insertions in productive TCRs, according to a later genetic analysis. V-gene and J-gene trimming of TCR beta chains was associated with a missense DCLRE1C variant in a later genetic analysis, and the association was replicated in an independent cohort.

Specimen: PBMCs. This chain is built from TRBV18 and TRBJ2-7; no D segment can be confidently identified. This receptor was taken from a male donor in good health and CMV-seronegative. The nucleotides read TGTGCCAGCTCACCAGCAACTCGGGACGAGCAGTACTTC. This sequence encodes CASSPATRDEQYF.